Presented here are 13 T cell receptor beta chains from one specimen sequenced in a study of blood T cell repertoires in COVID-19. Profiled with immunoSEQ multiplex PCR; TCRdb holds only in-frame clones, not every one. Of some 70,000 clones detected, 70% to 85% appear once; the ten largest clones hold under 2%. Specimen: peripheral blood. Receptor source: a woman aged 60-75 years with acute or convalescent COVID-19.

The chain employs TRBV7-3 and TRBJ2-2, with D possibly TRBD1 on 6 matching bases. Germline V gene data show CDR1 as SGHTA and CDR2 as FQGTGA. The V gene lost 5 bases and the J gene lost 1 base, with 11 bases spanning the gap. The length of the CDR3 is 15 residues. The CDR3 DNA reads as TGTGCCAGCAGCAGCCGGGACAAGAACACCGGGGAGCTGTTTTTT. It is translated as CASSSRDKNTGELFF. Combining the CDR3 with reference TRBV7-3 and TRBJ2-2 gives the whole variable domain GAGVSQTPSNKVTEKGKYVELRCDPISGHTALYWYRQSLGQGPEFLIYFQGTGAADDSGLPNDRFFAVRPEGSVSTLKIQRTERGDSAVYLCASSSRDKNTGELFFGEGSRLTVL.

This chain uses TRBV19 with TRBJ2-4, with 10 bases matching TRBD2. In germline, CDR1 is LNHDA, CDR2 SQIVND (reference sequence). The CDR3 has 16 amino acids. V shed 4 bases and J 9 bases; nucleotides not matched to a gene: 12. The CDR3 nucleotides read TGTGCCAGTAGTACCCGACTAGCGGGTGGAATGGGCATTCAGTACTTC. This codes for CASSTRLAGGMGIQYF.

Here the CDR3 DNA reads TGTGCCAGCAGCCACAGGGCGACCGGGGAGCTGTTTTTT. Protein sequence: CASSHRATGELFF. The chain joins TRBV5-4 to TRBJ2-2; D might be TRBD1 (6 bases). The CDR3 has 13 residues. V shed 4 bases and J shed 5 bases, with 9 bases lying between them. The germline V gene encodes CDR1 SGHNT and CDR2 YYREEE (reference sequence).

This chain uses TRBV5-1 with TRBJ2-3; tentatively, D is TRBD1 (5 bases). Looked up from germline, CDR1 is SGHRS and CDR2 is YFSETQ. This CDR3 is built from 15 residues. V was clipped by 0 bases and J by 3 bases, with 11 bases between them. In DNA form, the CDR3 reads TGCGCCAGCAGCTTGGCAGGGATCGGGACAGATACGCAGTATTTT. Amino acid sequence: CASSLAGIGTDTQYF.

This chain joins TRBV11-2 and TRBJ2-1; 8 bases agree with TRBD2. Germline V CDR1 and CDR2: SGHAT, FQNNGV. V shed 3 bases and J 7 bases; nucleotides not matched to a gene: 5. The CDR3 loop spans 14 amino acids. CDR3 region: CASSLRTGGNEQFF. CDR3 nucleotide sequence: TGTGCCAGCAGCTTGCGGACGGGAGGGAATGAGCAGTTCTTC.

The chain's CDR3 is CAYQTGGAGQPQHF. CDR3 coding DNA: TGTGCCTACCAGACAGGGGGCGCAGGTCAGCCCCAGCATTTT. The V gene is TRBV30, the J gene TRBJ1-5; 10 nucleotides agree with TRBD1. The CDR3 runs 14 residues. Looked up from germline, CDR1 is GTSNPN and CDR2 is SVGIG (reference sequence). V gave up 7 bases and J gave up 6 bases; unmatched junction bases: 9. Full variable domain (missing parts from reference TRBV30 and TRBJ1-5): SQTIHQWPATLVQPVGSPLSLECTVEGTSNPNLYWYRQAAGRGLQLLFYSVGIGQISSEVPQNLSASRPQDRQFILSSKKLLLSDSGFYLCAYQTGGAGQPQHFGDGTRLSIL.

This clone was picked up one time. V and J are TRBV4-1 and TRBJ1-5, with 10 nucleotides matching TRBD1. V dropped 2 bases and J dropped 2; count of bases not matched to a gene: 9. This CDR3 comprises 18 residues. CDR1 and CDR2 (germline): MGHRA, YSYEKL. DNA of the CDR3: TGCGCCAGCAGCCAATCCGGGACAGGGGTTATGGGCAATCAGCCCCAGCATTTT. Its protein is CASSQSGTGVMGNQPQHF.

In this sample, this clone turned up a few times. CDR3 nucleotides: TGTGCCAGCAGTTTGACTAGCGGTCCCACCGGGGAGCTGTTTTTT. Translated, it gives CASSLTSGPTGELFF. The V and J genes are TRBV6-5 and TRBJ2-2; TRBD2 agrees at 9 bases. The CDR3 consists of 15 residues. Losses at the gene ends were 4 bases for V and 4 bases for J; bases not matched to a gene: 4. Germline V gene sequence: CDR1 MNHEY, CDR2 SVGAGI.

This clone occurred a few times. This chain links TRBV5-1 with TRBJ2-2, with 7 bases matching TRBD1. V was pared by 3 bases and J by 3 bases, with 8 bases of the junction left unmatched. The CDR3 runs to 16 residues. Germline V gene lookup returns CDR1 SGHRS and CDR2 YFSETQ. CDR3 bases: TGCGCCAGCAGCTCCCGGCGACAGGGAGACACCGGGGAGCTGTTTTTT. Amino acids: CASSSRRQGDTGELFF. Using reference TRBV5-1 and TRBJ2-2 for the parts outside the CDR3, the full variable domain is KAGVTQTPRYLIKTRGQQVTLSCSPISGHRSVSWYQQTPGQGLQFLFEYFSETQRNKGNFPGRFSGRQFSNSRSEMNVSTLELGDSALYLCASSSRRQGDTGELFFGEGSRLTVL.

The V call is TRBV7-3, the J call TRBJ2-3; TRBD2 aligns across 14 bases. The CDR3 sequence is 16 residues long. The ends lost 6 bases at V and 3 bases at J; junction bases unmatched: 5. From germline, CDR1 is SGHTA and CDR2 FQGTGA. This chain's CDR3 is CASRQGLAGGTDTQYF. The CDR3 DNA sequence: TGTGCCAGCAGGCAAGGACTAGCGGGGGGTACAGATACGCAGTATTTT.

The J gene is TRBJ1-1, the V gene TRBV27; no firm D call. V was trimmed by 5 bases and J by 7 bases, leaving 14 bases between them. Germline loops: CDR1 MNHEY, CDR2 SMNVEV (reference sequence). This CDR3 comprises 13 residues. The DNA for the CDR3 is TGTGCCAGCAGTCCGTGGACTCAGAATGAAGCTTTCTTT. The encoded protein is CASSPWTQNEAFF.

This chain connects TRBV7-2 to TRBJ1-4, with TRBD1 matching 8 bases. The germline gives CDR1 SGHTA, CDR2 FQGNSA. V shed 1 base, J shed 0 bases, and the junction held 1 base outside the gene matches. This CDR3 is built from 16 residues. The CDR3 loop reads CASSLVGQATNEKLFF. The CDR3 DNA follows: TGTGCCAGCAGCTTAGTGGGACAGGCAACTAATGAAAAACTGTTTTTT.

This chain joins TRBV4-1 and TRBJ2-3, with no clear D. This CDR3 has 15 amino acids. V was clipped by 0 bases and J by 0 bases, with 7 bases between them. Germline CDR1 is MGHRA and CDR2 is YSYEKL. Written as DNA, the CDR3 is TGCGCCAGCAGCCAAGAAGCATCTAGCACAGATACGCAGTATTTT. Translating it yields CASSQEASSTDTQYF.